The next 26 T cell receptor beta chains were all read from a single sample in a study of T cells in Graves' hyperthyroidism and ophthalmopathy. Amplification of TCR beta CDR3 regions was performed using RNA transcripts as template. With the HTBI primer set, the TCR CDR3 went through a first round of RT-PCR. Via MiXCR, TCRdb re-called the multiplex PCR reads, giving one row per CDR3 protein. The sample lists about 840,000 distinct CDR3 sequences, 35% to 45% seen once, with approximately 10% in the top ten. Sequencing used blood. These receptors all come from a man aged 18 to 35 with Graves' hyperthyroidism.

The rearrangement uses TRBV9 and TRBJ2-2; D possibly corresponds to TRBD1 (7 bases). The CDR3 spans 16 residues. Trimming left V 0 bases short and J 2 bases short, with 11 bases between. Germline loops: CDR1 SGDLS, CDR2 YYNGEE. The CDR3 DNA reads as TGTGCCAGCAGCGTAGCAGGGGGAGGAAACACCGGGGAGCTGTTTTTT. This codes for CASSVAGGGNTGELFF.

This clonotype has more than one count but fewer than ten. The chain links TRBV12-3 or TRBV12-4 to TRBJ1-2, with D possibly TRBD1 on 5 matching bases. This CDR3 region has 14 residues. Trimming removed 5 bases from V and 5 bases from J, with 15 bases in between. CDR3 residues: CASSRQGVVYGYTF. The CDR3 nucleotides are TGTGCCAGCAGTCGCCAGGGCGTAGTTTATGGCTACACCTTC.

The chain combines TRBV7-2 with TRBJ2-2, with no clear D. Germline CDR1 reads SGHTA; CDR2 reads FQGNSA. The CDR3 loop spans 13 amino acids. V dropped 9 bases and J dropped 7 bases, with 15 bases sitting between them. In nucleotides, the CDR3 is TGTGCCAGACCCTTAGTGGGAAACGGGGAGCTGTTTTTT. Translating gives CARPLVGNGELFF.

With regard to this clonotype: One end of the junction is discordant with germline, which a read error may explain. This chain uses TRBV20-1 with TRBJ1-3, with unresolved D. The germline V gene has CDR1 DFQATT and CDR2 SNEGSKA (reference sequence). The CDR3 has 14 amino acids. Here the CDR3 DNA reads TGCAGTGCTCGGGAATGGGCAAATGGAAGCACCATATATTTT. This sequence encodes CSAREWANGSTIYF.

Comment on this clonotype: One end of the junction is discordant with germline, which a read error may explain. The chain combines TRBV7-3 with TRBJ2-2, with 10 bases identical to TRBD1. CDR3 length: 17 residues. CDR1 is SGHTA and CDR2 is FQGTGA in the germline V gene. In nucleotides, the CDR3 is TGTGCCAGCACCTCTCTCCCGGGACAGGGGCACACCGGGGGGCTGTTTTTT. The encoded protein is CASTSLPGQGHTGGLFF.

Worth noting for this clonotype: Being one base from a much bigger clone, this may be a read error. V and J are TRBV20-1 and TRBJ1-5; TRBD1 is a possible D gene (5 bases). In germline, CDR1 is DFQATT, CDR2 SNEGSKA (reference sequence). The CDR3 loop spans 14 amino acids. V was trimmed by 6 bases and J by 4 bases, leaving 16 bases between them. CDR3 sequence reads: CSARDPDRNQPQHF. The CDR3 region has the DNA TGCAGTGCCAGGGACCCTGATAGAAATCAGCCCCAGCATTTT.

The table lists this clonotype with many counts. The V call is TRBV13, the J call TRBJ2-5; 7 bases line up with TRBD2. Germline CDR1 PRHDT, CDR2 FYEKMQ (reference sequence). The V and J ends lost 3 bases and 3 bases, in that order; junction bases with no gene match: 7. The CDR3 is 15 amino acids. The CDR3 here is CASSLRGRGEETQYF. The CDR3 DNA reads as TGTGCCAGCAGCTTGAGGGGACGGGGGGAAGAGACCCAGTACTTC.

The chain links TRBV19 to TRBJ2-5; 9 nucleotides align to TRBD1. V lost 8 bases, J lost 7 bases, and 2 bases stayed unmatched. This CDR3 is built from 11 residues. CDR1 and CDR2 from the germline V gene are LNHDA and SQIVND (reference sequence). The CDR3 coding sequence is TGTGCCAGTCGGACAGGGGCGACCCAGTACTTC. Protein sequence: CASRTGATQYF.

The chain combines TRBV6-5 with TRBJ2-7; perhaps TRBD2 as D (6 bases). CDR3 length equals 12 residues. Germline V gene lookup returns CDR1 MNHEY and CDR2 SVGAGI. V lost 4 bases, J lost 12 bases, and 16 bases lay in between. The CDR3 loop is CASSFAPGGMYF. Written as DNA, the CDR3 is TGTGCCAGCAGTTTCGCGCCCGGAGGGATGTACTTC.

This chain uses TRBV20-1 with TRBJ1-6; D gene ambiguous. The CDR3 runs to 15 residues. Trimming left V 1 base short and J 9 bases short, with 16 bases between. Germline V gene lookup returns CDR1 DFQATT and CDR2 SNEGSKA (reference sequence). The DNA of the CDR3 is TGCAGTGCTAGAGGGTGGCAAGCTGATATTTCACCCCTCCACTTT. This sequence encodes CSARGWQADISPLHF.

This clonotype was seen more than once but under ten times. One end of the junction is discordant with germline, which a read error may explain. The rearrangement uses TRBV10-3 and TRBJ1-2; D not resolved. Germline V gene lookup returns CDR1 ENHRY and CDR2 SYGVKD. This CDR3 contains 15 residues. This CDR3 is CASSVSPPLGYGYTF. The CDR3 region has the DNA TGTGCCAGCAGTGTCTCGCCCCCCCTGGGATATGGCTACACCTTC.

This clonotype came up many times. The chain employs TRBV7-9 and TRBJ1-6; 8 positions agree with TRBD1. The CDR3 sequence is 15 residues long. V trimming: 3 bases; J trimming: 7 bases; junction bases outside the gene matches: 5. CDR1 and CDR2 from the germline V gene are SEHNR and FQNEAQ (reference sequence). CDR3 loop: CASSFTGGGNSPLHF. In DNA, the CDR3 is TGTGCCAGCAGCTTTACAGGGGGTGGAAATTCACCCCTCCACTTT.

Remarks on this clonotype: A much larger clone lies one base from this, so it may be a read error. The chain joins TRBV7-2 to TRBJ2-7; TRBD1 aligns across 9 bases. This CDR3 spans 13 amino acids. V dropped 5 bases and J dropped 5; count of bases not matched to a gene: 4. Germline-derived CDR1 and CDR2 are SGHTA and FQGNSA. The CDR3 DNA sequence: TGTGCCAGCAGCACAACAGGGGGCGACGAGCAGTACTTC. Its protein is CASSTTGGDEQYF.

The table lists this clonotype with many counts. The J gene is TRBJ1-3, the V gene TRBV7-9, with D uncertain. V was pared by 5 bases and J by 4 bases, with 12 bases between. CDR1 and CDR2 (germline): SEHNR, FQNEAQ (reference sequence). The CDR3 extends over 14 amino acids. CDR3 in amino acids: CASSPRVSGNTIYF. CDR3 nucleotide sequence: TGTGCCAGCAGCCCGAGGGTGTCGGGAAACACCATATATTTT.

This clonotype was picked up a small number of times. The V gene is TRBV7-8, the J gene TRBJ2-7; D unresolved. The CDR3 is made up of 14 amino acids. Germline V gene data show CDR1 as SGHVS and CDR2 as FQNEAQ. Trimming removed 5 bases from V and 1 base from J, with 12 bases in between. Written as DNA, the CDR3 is TGTGCCAGCAGCCAACGTCGCGGTTCCTACGAGCAGTACTTC. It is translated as CASSQRRGSYEQYF.

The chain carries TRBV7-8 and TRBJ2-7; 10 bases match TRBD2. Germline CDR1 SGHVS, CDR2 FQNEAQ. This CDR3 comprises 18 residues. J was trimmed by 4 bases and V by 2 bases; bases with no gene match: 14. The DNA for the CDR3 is TGTGCCAGCAGCTTAAGCCACCAAGCGGGAGGGCCTTGGTACGAGCAGTACTTC. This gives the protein CASSLSHQAGGPWYEQYF.

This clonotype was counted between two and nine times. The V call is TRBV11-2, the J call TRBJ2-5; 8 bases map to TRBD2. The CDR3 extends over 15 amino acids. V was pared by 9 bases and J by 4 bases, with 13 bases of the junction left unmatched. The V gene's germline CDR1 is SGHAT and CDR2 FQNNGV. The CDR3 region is CASGDGGDSRETQYF. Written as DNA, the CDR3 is TGTGCCAGTGGGGACGGGGGGGATTCGCGAGAGACCCAGTACTTC.

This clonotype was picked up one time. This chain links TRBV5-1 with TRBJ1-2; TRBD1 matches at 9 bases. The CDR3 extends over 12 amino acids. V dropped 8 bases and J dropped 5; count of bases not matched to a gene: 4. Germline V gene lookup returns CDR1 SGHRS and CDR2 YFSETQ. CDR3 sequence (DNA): TGCGCCAGTCCCGGGACAGGGTATGGCTACACCTTC. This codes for CASPGTGYGYTF.

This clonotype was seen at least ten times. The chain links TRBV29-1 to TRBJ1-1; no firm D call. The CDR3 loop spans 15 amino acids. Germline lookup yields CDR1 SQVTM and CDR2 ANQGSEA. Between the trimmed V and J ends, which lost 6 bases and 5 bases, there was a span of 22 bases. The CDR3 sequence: CSVLRRAGTRTEAFF. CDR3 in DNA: TGCAGCGTCCTACGGCGGGCAGGCACTAGGACTGAAGCTTTCTTT.

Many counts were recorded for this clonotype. CDR3 amino acids: CASSPRLSGANVLTF. CDR3 DNA: TGTGCCAGCAGCCCTCGCCTCTCTGGGGCCAACGTCCTGACTTTC. The rearrangement links TRBV7-2 to TRBJ2-6; no clear D gene. The CDR3 consists of 15 residues. The germline CDR1 and CDR2 sequences are SGHTA and FQGNSA. V was cut by 5 bases and J by 0 bases, with 8 bases left in between. Drawing the rest from reference TRBV7-2 and TRBJ2-6, the complete variable domain is GAGVSQSPSNKVTEKGKDVELRCDPISGHTALYWYRQSLGQGLEFLIYFQGNSAPDKSGLPSDRFSAERTGGSVSTLTIQRTQQEDSAVYLCASSPRLSGANVLTFGAGSRLTVL.

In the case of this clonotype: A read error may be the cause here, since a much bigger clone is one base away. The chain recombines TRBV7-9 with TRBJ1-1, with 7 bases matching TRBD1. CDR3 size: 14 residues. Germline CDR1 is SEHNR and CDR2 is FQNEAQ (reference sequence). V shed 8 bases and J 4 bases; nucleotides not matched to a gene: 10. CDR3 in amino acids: CASGTFYRGTEAFF. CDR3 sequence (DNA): TGTGCCAGCGGCACCTTTTACAGGGGCACTGAAGCTTTCTTT.

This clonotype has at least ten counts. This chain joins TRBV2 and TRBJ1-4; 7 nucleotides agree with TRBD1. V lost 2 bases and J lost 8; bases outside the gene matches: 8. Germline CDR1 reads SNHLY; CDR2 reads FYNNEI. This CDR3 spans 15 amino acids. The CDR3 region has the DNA TGTGCCAGCAGTGAATCCCTCGGACAGGAGGAAAAACTGTTTTTT. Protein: CASSESLGQEEKLFF.

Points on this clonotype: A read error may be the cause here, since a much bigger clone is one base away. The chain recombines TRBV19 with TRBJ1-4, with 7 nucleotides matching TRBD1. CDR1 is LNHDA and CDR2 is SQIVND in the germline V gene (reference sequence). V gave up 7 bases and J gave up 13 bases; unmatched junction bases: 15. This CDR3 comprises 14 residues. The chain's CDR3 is CASTTLDRKTRLFF. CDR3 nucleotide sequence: TGTGCCAGTACAACCCTGGACAGGAAAACGAGACTGTTTTTT.

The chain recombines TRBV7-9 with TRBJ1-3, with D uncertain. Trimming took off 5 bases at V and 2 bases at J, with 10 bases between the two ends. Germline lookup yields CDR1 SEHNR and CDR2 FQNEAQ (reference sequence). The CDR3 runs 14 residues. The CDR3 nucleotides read TGTGCCAGCAGCCCCCCCCTTCCTGGAAACACCATATATTTT. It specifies CASSPPLPGNTIYF.

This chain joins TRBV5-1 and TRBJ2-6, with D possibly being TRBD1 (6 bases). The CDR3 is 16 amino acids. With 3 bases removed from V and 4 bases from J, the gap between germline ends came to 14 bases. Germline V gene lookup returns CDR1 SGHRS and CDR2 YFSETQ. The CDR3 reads CASSSSTGNGANVLTF. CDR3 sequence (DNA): TGCGCCAGCAGCTCTAGTACAGGGAACGGGGCCAACGTCCTGACTTTC.

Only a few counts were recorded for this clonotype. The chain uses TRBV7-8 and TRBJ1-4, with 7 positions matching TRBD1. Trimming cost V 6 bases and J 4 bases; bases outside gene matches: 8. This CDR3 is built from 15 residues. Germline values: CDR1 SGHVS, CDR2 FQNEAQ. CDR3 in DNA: TGTGCCAGCAGTGCCGGGCAGGGGGTTAATGAAAAACTGTTTTTT. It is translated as CASSAGQGVNEKLFF.